These 21 T cell receptor beta chains were all obtained from the same sample, sequenced in a study of technical replicates of blood from several donors. Profiled with immunoSEQ multiplex PCR; TCRdb holds only in-frame clones, not every one. The repertoire has more than 55,000 clones, around 94% of them found once; the top ten carry about 0.4%. Sequences were obtained from T cells isolated from PBMCs. The source of these receptors is a human donor in good health.

This sequence joins TRBV5-1 and TRBJ1-1, with TRBD1 identical over 11 bases. The CDR3 is 14 amino acids. The germline V gene has CDR1 SGHRS and CDR2 YFSETQ. The trim removed 5 bases at V and 4 bases at J, leaving 4 bases unmatched. CDR3 region: CASRAGTGGTEAFF. The CDR3 DNA sequence: TGCGCCAGCAGGGCCGGGACAGGGGGCACTGAAGCTTTCTTT.

The chain carries TRBV19 and TRBJ2-2; D is possibly TRBD1 (7 bases). CDR3 length: 16 amino acids. The germline V gene has CDR1 LNHDA and CDR2 SQIVND (reference sequence). Trimming took 1 base from V and 4 from J, leaving 13 bases between them. CDR3 nucleotides: TGTGCCAGTAGTATAGTGGAGGGGGCTGGCACCGGGGAGCTGTTTTTT. Its translation is CASSIVEGAGTGELFF.

The V gene is TRBV6-6, the J gene TRBJ1-3; D is ambiguous. The CDR3 is 13 residues long. The germline V gene has CDR1 MNHNY and CDR2 SVGAGI (reference sequence). The germline V and J ends were trimmed by 2 bases and 8 bases, with 10 bases remaining between them. For the CDR3, the DNA is TGTGCCAGCAGTTACGGAGAATCGGACACCATATATTTT. It is translated as CASSYGESDTIYF.

This chain uses TRBV7-9 with TRBJ1-2, with 9 bases identical to TRBD1. This CDR3 spans 15 amino acids. Trimming took 5 bases from V and 8 from J; bases not matched to a gene: 12. CDR1 and CDR2 from the germline V gene are SEHNR and FQNEAQ (reference sequence). CDR3 region: CASSGTLGQGGGYTF. The CDR3 DNA sequence: TGTGCCAGCAGCGGCACGTTGGGACAGGGAGGCGGCTACACCTTC.

This sequence joins TRBV7-2 and TRBJ2-7, with D possibly being TRBD1 (5 bases). CDR3 size: 14 residues. CDR1 SGHTA and CDR2 FQGNSA come from the germline V gene. V was pared by 8 bases and J by 5 bases, with 19 bases between. CDR3 amino acids: CASGFPHRLDEQYF. DNA of the CDR3: TGTGCCAGCGGGTTTCCGCACAGGTTGGACGAGCAGTACTTC.

The chain recombines TRBV28 with TRBJ2-7; a possible D gene is TRBD1 (6 bases). The CDR3 runs 13 residues. In germline, CDR1 is MDHEN, CDR2 SYDVKM. V was cut by 8 bases and J by 2 bases, with 13 bases left in between. CDR3 DNA: TGTGCCAGCCGCACAGGGCTTACCTACGAGCAGTACTTC. The encoded protein is CASRTGLTYEQYF.

The chain is built from TRBV29-1 and TRBJ1-2; D might be TRBD1 (5 bases). In germline, CDR1 is SQVTM, CDR2 ANQGSEA. Deletions cut 4 bases from V and 7 bases from J, with 13 bases between. This CDR3 spans 12 amino acids. The CDR3 nucleotides are TGCAGCGTTGCAGGCAGGGAGGGTGGCTACACCTTC. This sequence encodes CSVAGREGGYTF.

The chain recombines TRBV11-2 with TRBJ2-3; 7 bases agree with TRBD2. The germline V gene has CDR1 SGHAT and CDR2 FQNNGV. V lost 1 base and J lost 4; bases outside the gene matches: 2. This CDR3 has 14 residues. The CDR3 DNA is TGTGCCAGCAGCTTAGGACTAGCCCCAGATACGCAGTATTTT. It specifies CASSLGLAPDTQYF.

The gene calls are TRBV14 and TRBJ2-7; D remains ambiguous. The CDR3 covers 12 residues. Trimming took off 4 bases at V and 3 bases at J, with 7 bases between the two ends. CDR1 is SGHDN, CDR2 FVKESK, per germline. CDR3 protein: CASSRTFYEQYF. In DNA, the CDR3 is TGTGCCAGCAGCCGCACTTTCTACGAGCAGTACTTC.

V usage is TRBV28 and J usage is TRBJ1-1, with D hard to call. CDR1 is MDHEN and CDR2 is SYDVKM in the germline V gene. Trimming pared 1 base from V and 2 bases from J, leaving 11 bases between. The CDR3 length is 15 residues. CDR3 sequence reads: CASSLYPGINTEAFF. CDR3 sequence (DNA): TGTGCCAGCAGTTTATATCCGGGGATAAACACTGAAGCTTTCTTT.

This chain links TRBV28 with TRBJ2-3; 7 bases align to TRBD2. The V gene's germline CDR1 is MDHEN and CDR2 SYDVKM. This CDR3 contains 14 residues. V shed 3 bases and J 5 bases; nucleotides not matched to a gene: 5. In DNA form, the CDR3 reads TGTGCCAGCAGTTTGGGTCGCGGGGGAGATACGCAGTATTTT. Translation: CASSLGRGGDTQYF.

The CDR3 spells CASSQGFREINYEQYF. CDR3 DNA sequence: TGTGCCAGCAGCCAAGGATTCCGGGAGATTAACTACGAGCAGTACTTC. The J gene is TRBJ2-7, the V gene TRBV4-2; D might be TRBD2 (6 bases). Per the germline V gene, CDR1 is LGHNA and CDR2 is YNFKEQ. This CDR3 is built from 16 residues. Trimming stripped 1 base from V and 3 bases from J, with 16 bases between.

The chain is built from TRBV4-2 and TRBJ1-2; D remains unclear. This CDR3 has 13 amino acids. Between the trimmed V and J ends, which lost 4 bases and 6 bases, there was a span of 12 bases. Germline lookup yields CDR1 LGHNA and CDR2 YNFKEQ. CDR3 nucleotide sequence: TGTGCCAGCAGCCCGGGATCAGGCAATGGCTACACCTTC. Its translation is CASSPGSGNGYTF.

This chain uses TRBV27 with TRBJ2-3, with TRBD1 as a possible D gene (6 bases). This CDR3 is 15 amino acids long. Germline loops: CDR1 MNHEY, CDR2 SMNVEV (reference sequence). V lost 6 bases to trimming and J lost 3 bases, with 16 bases between them. Here the CDR3 DNA reads TGTGCCAGCAGAAGGGACACCCCCGCAACAGATACGCAGTATTTT. It translates to CASRRDTPATDTQYF.

The rearrangement uses TRBV28 and TRBJ2-3, with 10 bases identical to TRBD2. CDR1 MDHEN and CDR2 SYDVKM come from the germline V gene. Germline trimming cut 3 bases from V and 7 bases from J; bases unmatched to any gene: 7. CDR3 size: 15 residues. Here the CDR3 reads CASSFSSGSLNTQYF. The CDR3 DNA reads TGTGCCAGCAGTTTTTCTAGCGGGAGTTTAAATACGCAGTATTTT.

This rearrangement joins TRBV7-2 to TRBJ2-7, with TRBD2 matching over 15 bases. The length of the CDR3 is 19 residues. V lost 1 base and J lost 2; bases outside the gene matches: 9. CDR1 SGHTA and CDR2 FQGNSA come from the germline V gene. The CDR3 DNA reads as TGTGCCAGCAGCTTAGTGTTCGGGACTAGCGGGAGGCCTACCTACGAGCAGTACTTC. Encoded protein: CASSLVFGTSGRPTYEQYF.

This chain joins TRBV9 and TRBJ2-2, with D perhaps matching TRBD2 (5 bases). This CDR3 region has 15 residues. Trimming took 3 bases from V and 4 from J, leaving 13 bases between them. From germline, CDR1 is SGDLS and CDR2 YYNGEE. This chain's CDR3 is CASSAFGEGTGELFF. The DNA of the CDR3 is TGTGCCAGCAGCGCCTTTGGTGAGGGCACCGGGGAGCTGTTTTTT.

V is TRBV5-1 and J is TRBJ2-1, with D possibly matching TRBD2 (5 bases). V lost 3 bases and J lost 6, with 19 bases in between. This CDR3 comprises 16 residues. The germline V gene encodes CDR1 SGHRS and CDR2 YFSETQ. The CDR3 loop is CASSSGSRTGVNEQFF. The CDR3 coding sequence is TGCGCCAGCAGCTCCGGATCCAGGACTGGCGTCAATGAGCAGTTCTTC.

The chain couples TRBV30 to TRBJ2-5, with D hard to call. V dropped 0 bases and J dropped 3 bases, with 8 bases sitting between them. This CDR3 contains 13 residues. Per germline, CDR1 GTSNPN and CDR2 SVGIG (reference sequence). The CDR3 DNA follows: TGTGCCTGGAGTGTAGGCCAGGAAGAGACCCAGTACTTC. Amino acids: CAWSVGQEETQYF.

The chain couples TRBV5-6 to TRBJ2-5, with TRBD2 as a possible D gene (5 bases). This CDR3 has 13 residues. Germline CDR1 SGHDT, CDR2 YYEEEE. Trimming removed 2 bases at V and 2 bases at J, with 7 bases between. CDR3 sequence: CASSFGRQETQYF. The CDR3 DNA follows: TGTGCCAGCAGCTTTGGGAGACAAGAGACCCAGTACTTC.

The chain uses TRBV19 and TRBJ1-5; D possibly corresponds to TRBD1 (5 bases). Germline lookup yields CDR1 LNHDA and CDR2 SQIVND (reference sequence). This CDR3 is built from 15 residues. The V end lost 3 bases, the J end lost 2 bases, and 11 bases lay between the germline ends. The CDR3 protein is CASSITGDGNQPQHF. The CDR3 DNA sequence: TGTGCCAGTAGTATCACAGGTGATGGCAATCAGCCCCAGCATTTT.